Listed below are T cell receptor beta chains from one sample, sequenced in a study of blood T cell repertoires in COVID-19. Measured with immunoSEQ multiplex PCR; TCRdb has only the in-frame clones, and not every one. The sample carries hundreds of thousands of clones, 90% recorded once. Material for sequencing was peripheral blood. The receptors shown here come from a woman under 30 with acute or convalescent COVID-19. CDR3s include the opening cysteine and the closing phenylalanine or tryptophan. A D gene is named only where the DNA matches it firmly. Size is omitted from some rows. Given values are once, few, many or a class for expanded clones.

>TRBJ1-1|.|.|TRBV9
CASSVGRVTEAFF
TGTGCCAGCAGCGTAGGGAGGGTCACTGAAGCTTTCTTT
>TRBJ1-1|TRBD1|.|TRBV27
CASSLRTGQGNTEAFF
TGTGCCAGCAGTCTCAGGACAGGTCAGGGCAACACTGAAGCTTTCTTT
>TRBJ1-4|.|.|TRBV6-2/TRBV6-3
CASSSAPDGGFEKLFF
TGTGCCAGCAGTTCCGCCCCTGACGGGGGGTTCGAAAAACTGTTTTTT
>TRBJ1-2|.|.|TRBV30
CAWSGGGYYGYTF
TGTGCCTGGAGTGGAGGTGGCTACTATGGCTACACCTTC
>TRBJ1-3|.|.|TRBV30
CAWSQGQTGNTIYF
TGTGCCTGGAGCCAGGGACAAACTGGAAACACCATATATTTT
>TRBJ2-7|.|.|TRBV19
CASSIEDKSYEQYF
TGTGCCAGTAGTATAGAGGACAAGTCCTACGAGCAGTACTTC
>TRBJ2-7|.|.|TRBV2
CASSGGDVYEQYF
TGTGCCAGCAGTGGGGGGGATGTCTACGAGCAGTACTTC
>TRBJ1-1|TRBD1|once|TRBV2
CASRQGKNTEAFF
TGTGCCAGCCGACAGGGTAAGAACACTGAAGCTTTCTTT
>TRBJ1-5|.|.|TRBV3-1/TRBV3-2
CASSQGLGYSNQPQHF
TGTGCCAGCAGCCAAGGGTTGGGCTATAGCAATCAGCCCCAGCATTTT
>TRBJ2-7|.|.|TRBV24-1
CATSAGQRYGDEQYF
TGTGCCACCAGTGCCGGCCAGCGGTATGGGGACGAGCAGTACTTC
>TRBJ2-7|TRBD1|.|TRBV23-1
CASSQPEGTGAYEQYF
TGCGCCAGCAGTCAACCCGAGGGGACAGGGGCCTACGAGCAGTACTTC
>TRBJ1-5|TRBD1|.|TRBV2
CASRTGGASNQPQHF
TGTGCCAGCAGGACAGGGGGCGCGAGCAATCAGCCCCAGCATTTT
>TRBJ2-4|.|.|TRBV5-6
CASSSAGRGIQYF
TGTGCCAGCAGCTCGGCCGGAAGGGGAATTCAGTACTTC
>TRBJ1-1|.|once|TRBV27
CASSTTKGLSEAFF
TGTGCCAGCAGTACCACCAAGGGGCTATCTGAAGCTTTCTTT
>TRBJ2-2|.|.|TRBV9
CASTLALGTGELFF
TGTGCCAGCACCCTAGCCTTGGGCACCGGGGAGCTGTTTTTT
>TRBJ1-3|TRBD1|.|TRBV6-5
CATRRDRGNTIYF
TGTGCCACCCGCCGGGACAGAGGAAACACCATATATTTT
>TRBJ1-1|.|.|TRBV7-2
CASSPGGGGSTEAFF
TGTGCCAGCAGCCCCGGCGGGGGCGGGAGCACTGAAGCTTTCTTT
>TRBJ1-2|.|once|TRBV3-1/TRBV3-2
CASSRPGHGGDYGYTF
TGTGCCAGCAGCCGACCGGGACACGGGGGGGACTATGGCTACACCTTC
>TRBJ1-1|TRBD1|.|TRBV6-5
CASIPGQGSNTEAFF
TGTGCCAGCATCCCGGGACAGGGATCGAACACTGAAGCTTTCTTT
>TRBJ2-3|.|.|TRBV11-3
CASSRRTGDTQYF
TGTGCCAGCAGCAGGAGGACGGGAGATACGCAGTATTTT
>TRBJ1-2|.|.|TRBV11-1
CASSLRGSGLYGYTF
TGTGCCAGCAGCTTGAGGGGGTCTGGGCTCTATGGCTACACCTTC
>TRBJ1-1|.|.|TRBV5-1
CASSLGVQGGNTEAFF
TGCGCCAGCAGCTTGGGGGTACAGGGTGGGAACACTGAAGCTTTCTTT
>TRBJ1-5|.|.|TRBV23-1
CASSQHGAYSNQPQHF
TGCGCCAGCAGTCAACATGGGGCGTATAGCAATCAGCCCCAGCATTTT
>TRBJ2-3|TRBD1|.|TRBV6-5
CASSPYRGRADTQYF
TGTGCCAGCAGCCCCTACAGGGGGCGTGCAGATACGCAGTATTTT
>TRBJ1-6|.|.|TRBV7-2
CASKTDFTSPLHF
TGTGCCAGCAAGACAGATTTTACTTCACCCCTCCACTTT
>TRBJ1-2|TRBD1|once|TRBV2
CASSRRGQAAYGYTF
TGTGCCAGCAGCAGAAGAGGACAGGCGGCATATGGCTACACCTTC
>TRBJ1-5|.|few|TRBV19
CASSMAGDSNQPQHF
TGTGCCAGTAGTATGGCAGGGGATAGCAATCAGCCCCAGCATTTT
>TRBJ1-6|.|once|TRBV5-4
CASSLVTGIGSYNSPLHF
TGTGCCAGCAGCTTGGTGACGGGAATTGGCTCCTATAATTCACCCCTCCACTTT
>TRBJ1-2|.|.|TRBV19
CASSFGTSYGYTF
TGTGCCAGTAGTTTCGGGACATCATATGGCTACACCTTC
>TRBJ1-6|.|.|TRBV9
CASSPQTGSNSPLHF
TGTGCCAGCAGCCCCCAGACAGGTTCCAATTCACCCCTCCACTTT
>TRBJ1-5|.|.|TRBV6-5
CASTPVLDQPQHF
TGTGCCAGCACCCCGGTTTTGGATCAGCCCCAGCATTTT
>TRBJ1-2|.|.|TRBV5-1
CASSLPNREGGGYTF
TGCGCCAGCAGCTTACCGAACAGGGAGGGTGGTGGCTACACCTTC
>TRBJ2-7|TRBD2|.|TRBV6-4
CASSDPIRGTMSYEQYF
TGTGCCAGCAGTGACCCCATACGGGGGACTATGTCCTACGAGCAGTACTTC
>TRBJ1-6|.|.|TRBV19
CATTRGYSNNSPLHF
TGTGCCACCACGCGCGGGTATTCTAATAATTCACCCCTCCACTTT
>TRBJ1-2|.|.|TRBV28
CASSSRGRGKGYTF
TGTGCCAGCAGTTCCAGGGGTAGGGGAAAGGGCTACACCTTC
>TRBJ2-7|.|.|TRBV5-6
CASSQSTGFYEQYF
TGTGCCAGCAGCCAGAGCACAGGTTTCTACGAGCAGTACTTC